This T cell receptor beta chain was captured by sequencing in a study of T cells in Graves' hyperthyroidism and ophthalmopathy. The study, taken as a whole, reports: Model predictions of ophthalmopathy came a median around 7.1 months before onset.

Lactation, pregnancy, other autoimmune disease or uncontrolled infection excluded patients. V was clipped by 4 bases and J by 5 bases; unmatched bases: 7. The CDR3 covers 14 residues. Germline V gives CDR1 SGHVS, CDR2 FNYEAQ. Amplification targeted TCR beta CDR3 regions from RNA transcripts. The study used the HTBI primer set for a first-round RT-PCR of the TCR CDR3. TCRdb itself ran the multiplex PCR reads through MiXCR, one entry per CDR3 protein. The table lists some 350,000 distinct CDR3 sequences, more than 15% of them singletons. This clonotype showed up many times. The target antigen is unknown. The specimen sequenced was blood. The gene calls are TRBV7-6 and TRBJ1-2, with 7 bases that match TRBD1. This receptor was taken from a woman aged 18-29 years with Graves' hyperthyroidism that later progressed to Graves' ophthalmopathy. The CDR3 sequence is CASSSTLRGYGYTF. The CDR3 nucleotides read TGTGCCAGCAGCTCAACACTCAGGGGGTATGGCTACACCTTC.